Below are 26 T cell receptor beta chains sequenced from a single sample in a study of cytomegalovirus exposure and HLA in healthy donors. The PCR used 60 Vbeta and 13 Jbeta primers. Libraries were prepared by immunoSEQ multiplex PCR; TCRdb keeps only in-frame clonotypes and omits some of them. The sample has approximately 220,000 clones; roughly 80% are singletons. The sequencing sample was made of PBMCs. These receptors came from a young man in good health and CMV-seronegative.

V usage is TRBV5-6 and J usage is TRBJ2-7, with D uncertain. In germline, CDR1 is SGHDT, CDR2 YYEEEE. This CDR3 is 15 amino acids long. V gave up 3 bases and J gave up 0 bases, with 13 bases separating them. The CDR3 region is CASSSLWAGSYEQYF. DNA for the CDR3: TGTGCCAGCAGCTCCCTATGGGCAGGCTCCTACGAGCAGTACTTC.

With respect to this clone: The junction departs from germline at one end; a sequencing error may be responsible. V and J are TRBV28 and TRBJ2-5; the match to TRBD2 covers 8 bases. Germline CDR1 is MDHEN and CDR2 is SYDVKM. This CDR3 has 15 amino acids. CDR3 nucleotide sequence: TGTGCCAGCAGTTCCCCCGGGGGGGCCCAACAGACCCAGTACTTC. This sequence encodes CASSSPGGAQQTQYF. Full variable domain (rest looked up from reference TRBV28 and TRBJ2-5): DVKVTQSSRYLVKRTGEKVFLECVQDMDHENMFWYRQDPGLGLRLIYFSYDVKMKEKGDIPEGYSVSREKKERFSLILESASTNQTSMYLCASSSPGGAQQTQYFGPGTRLLVL.

This clone was found a few times. The rearrangement links TRBV14 to TRBJ1-6; D is ambiguous. The germline V and J ends were trimmed by 4 bases and 12 bases, with 10 bases remaining between them. The V gene's germline CDR1 is SGHDN and CDR2 FVKESK. The CDR3 is 12 residues long. CDR3 sequence: CASSLARVPLHF. For the CDR3, the DNA is TGTGCCAGCAGCCTCGCACGGGTACCCCTCCACTTT.

V gene TRBV2 combines with J gene TRBJ1-6; D call uncertain. Germline loops: CDR1 SNHLY, CDR2 FYNNEI. Trimming shortened V by 6 bases and J by 0 bases, and 9 bases separated the two germline ends. The length of the CDR3 is 15 residues. The CDR3 bases are TGTGCCAGCAGCCACAGCAGCTCCTATAATTCACCCCTCCACTTT. Translating it yields CASSHSSSYNSPLHF.

This clone came up a few times. This sequence joins TRBV6-5 and TRBJ1-1, with TRBD1 matching over 12 bases. Germline values: CDR1 MNHEY, CDR2 SVGAGI. The J segment lost 7 bases and the V segment lost 4 bases, leaving 10 bases of the junction unmatched. CDR3 length: 16 residues. The CDR3 bases are TGTGCCAGCAGTTTCCCTCTGGGGGACAGGGGGCGTGAAGCTTTCTTT. It encodes CASSFPLGDRGREAFF.

This CDR3 is CASSLDRGGETQYF. CDR3 DNA: TGTGCCAGCAGCTTAGACCGGGGGGGGGAGACCCAGTACTTC. This chain links TRBV11-2 with TRBJ2-5, with 8 bases aligning to TRBD2. V lost 0 bases, J lost 5 bases, and 2 bases stayed unmatched. CDR3 length: 14 residues. Germline V gives CDR1 SGHAT, CDR2 FQNNGV. Full variable domain (remainder filled in from reference TRBV11-2 and TRBJ2-5): EAGVAQSPRYKIIEKRQSVAFWCNPISGHATLYWYQQILGQGPKLLIQFQNNGVVDDSQLPKDRFSAERLKGVDSTLKIQPAKLEDSAVYLCASSLDRGGETQYFGPGTRLLVL.

The chain has TRBV2 and TRBJ2-7, with 7 positions matching TRBD1. V shed 6 bases, J shed 6 bases, and the junction held 8 bases outside the gene matches. The CDR3 spans 13 residues. Germline V CDR1 and CDR2: SNHLY, FYNNEI. This CDR3 reads CASRLTGFSEQYF. CDR3 coding DNA: TGTGCCAGCAGGCTGACAGGGTTCTCCGAGCAGTACTTC.

This chain uses TRBV9 with TRBJ2-5, with 9 bases identical to TRBD2. The CDR3 spans 16 residues. Germline CDR1 reads SGDLS; CDR2 reads YYNGEE. Unmatched junction bases numbered 5, after V lost 0 bases and J lost 2 bases. Written as DNA, the CDR3 is TGTGCCAGCAGCGTAGTTAGCGGGGGTTTACAAGAGACCCAGTACTTC. Residues: CASSVVSGGLQETQYF.

The rearrangement links TRBV6-1 to TRBJ1-3; D gene unclear. In germline, CDR1 is MNHNS, CDR2 SASEGT. V lost 4 bases and J 0 bases, leaving 13 bases between the germline ends. This CDR3 is built from 16 residues. In DNA, the CDR3 is TGTGCCAGCAGTGGCCTTTTGAGAGCCTCTGGAAACACCATATATTTT. Amino acid sequence: CASSGLLRASGNTIYF.

This clone occurred once. In nucleotides, the CDR3 is TGTGCCAGCAGTTTTCTGGGGACAGGGAGGTCGAATGAGCAGTTCTTC. Translating gives CASSFLGTGRSNEQFF. V and J are TRBV27 and TRBJ2-1; TRBD1 aligns across 9 bases. The V gene's germline CDR1 is MNHEY and CDR2 SMNVEV (reference sequence). J lost 7 bases, V lost 3 bases, and 10 bases had no gene match. This CDR3 has 16 amino acids.

This chain joins TRBV28 and TRBJ2-1; 9 bases align to TRBD2. The CDR3 covers 13 residues. Germline trimming cut 8 bases from V and 6 bases from J; bases unmatched to any gene: 5. Germline V lookup: CDR1 MDHEN, CDR2 SYDVKM. The CDR3 sequence is CASAGGPFNEQFF. CDR3 in DNA: TGTGCCAGCGCGGGGGGGCCCTTCAATGAGCAGTTCTTC.

This clone turned up a few times. V gene TRBV10-2 combines with J gene TRBJ2-7; TRBD2 agrees at 8 bases. The CDR3 is 12 amino acids. V lost 6 bases to trimming and J lost 4 bases; unmatched junction nucleotides: 2. The germline CDR1 and CDR2 sequences are WSHSY and SAAADI. DNA of the CDR3: TGCGCCAGCAGCGGGGGGGCGTACGAGCAGTACTTC. Encoded protein: CASSGGAYEQYF.

This clone has just one count. The V and J genes are TRBV29-1 and TRBJ2-7, with D perhaps matching TRBD1 (5 bases). This CDR3 is built from 13 residues. Germline V CDR1 and CDR2: SQVTM, ANQGSEA. V was clipped by 0 bases and J by 2 bases, with 8 bases between them. The CDR3 coding sequence is TGCAGCGTTGAAGAGGACACACCCTACGAGCAGTACTTC. Amino acid sequence: CSVEEDTPYEQYF.

The chain couples TRBV6-4 to TRBJ2-7, with D tentatively TRBD1 (6 bases). CDR3 size: 15 residues. CDR1 is MRHNA and CDR2 is SNTAGT in the germline V gene. The V and J ends lost 5 bases and 0 bases respectively, with 14 bases between them. The CDR3 DNA sequence: TGTGCCAGCAGTAGATCGAGACAGGTCTCCTACGAGCAGTACTTC. Translated, it gives CASSRSRQVSYEQYF.

This chain uses TRBV4-2 with TRBJ2-7; D possibly corresponds to TRBD2 (5 bases). There are 14 residues in the CDR3. Germline V lookup: CDR1 LGHNA, CDR2 YNFKEQ. V gave up 0 bases and J gave up 2 bases, with 8 bases separating them. CDR3 in amino acids: CASSQEIGAYEQYF. DNA of the CDR3: TGTGCCAGCAGCCAAGAGATCGGGGCCTACGAGCAGTACTTC.

The chain is built from TRBV15 and TRBJ2-3, with 13 bases that match TRBD2. The germline V gene encodes CDR1 LNHNV and CDR2 YYDKDF (reference sequence). The CDR3 sequence is 16 residues long. V was clipped by 4 bases and J by 2 bases; unmatched bases: 3. CDR3 bases: TGTGCCACCAGCACGGGACTAGCGGGGTTCACAGATACGCAGTATTTT. Its protein is CATSTGLAGFTDTQYF.

In this sample, this clone turned up a few times. This chain links TRBV5-5 with TRBJ2-7; D is undetermined. Looked up from germline, CDR1 is SGHKS and CDR2 is YYEKEE (reference sequence). Between the trimmed V and J ends, which lost 0 bases and 4 bases, there was a span of 8 bases. This CDR3 region has 13 residues. In nucleotides, the CDR3 is TGTGCCAGCAGCTTGGAGTTCCTATACGAGCAGTACTTC. Protein product: CASSLEFLYEQYF.

The J gene is TRBJ2-7, the V gene TRBV19, with a weak D call TRBD1 (6 bases). The germline V and J ends were trimmed by 6 bases and 6 bases, with 12 bases remaining between them. Germline lookup yields CDR1 LNHDA and CDR2 SQIVND (reference sequence). The CDR3 contains 12 residues. The CDR3 reads CASRNRAGEQYF. The DNA of the CDR3 is TGTGCCAGTAGGAACAGGGCCGGCGAGCAGTACTTC.

CDR3 amino acids: CASSILTGQGESPLHF. CDR3 sequence (DNA): TGTGCCAGTAGTATCTTAACGGGACAGGGGGAGTCACCCCTCCACTTT. The chain employs TRBV19 and TRBJ1-6; 11 nucleotides agree with TRBD1. Germline V CDR1 and CDR2: LNHDA, SQIVND (reference sequence). The CDR3 has 16 amino acids. V lost 3 bases to trimming and J lost 10 bases; unmatched junction nucleotides: 8.

The chain has TRBV6-1 and TRBJ1-4, with D unresolved. V lost 3 bases to trimming and J lost 0 bases, with 11 bases between them. The CDR3 has 16 amino acids. Germline lookup yields CDR1 MNHNS and CDR2 SASEGT. This CDR3 reads CASSEASGSTNEKLFF. As DNA, the CDR3 is TGTGCCAGCAGTGAGGCCTCAGGATCAACTAATGAAAAACTGTTTTTT.

The chain recombines TRBV5-1 with TRBJ2-7, with a tentative D call TRBD1 (6 bases). Trimming removed 4 bases at V and 7 bases at J, with 12 bases between. The germline V gene has CDR1 SGHRS and CDR2 YFSETQ. CDR3 length: 12 residues. Written as DNA, the CDR3 is TGCGCCAGCAGCCCGGACAGCTGGGAGCAGTACTTC. It encodes CASSPDSWEQYF.

V gene TRBV4-1 combines with J gene TRBJ1-5; no definite D call. Germline values: CDR1 MGHRA, CDR2 YSYEKL. Trimming left V 4 bases short and J 0 bases short, with 10 bases between. CDR3 size: 15 residues. CDR3 residues: CASSPSPISNQPQHF. The CDR3 bases are TGCGCCAGCAGCCCAAGCCCGATTAGCAATCAGCCCCAGCATTTT.

The gene calls are TRBV28 and TRBJ1-6; D unresolved. The CDR3 contains 14 residues. The germline CDR1 and CDR2 sequences are MDHEN and SYDVKM. V was trimmed by 5 bases and J by 6 bases, leaving 11 bases between them. The CDR3 DNA follows: TGTGCCAGCAGTGGTGCACCAGTTAATTCACCCCTCCACTTT. As protein: CASSGAPVNSPLHF.

To note about this clone: One junction end does not reproduce the germline sequence, and a read error may be involved. The rearrangement joins TRBV7-9 to TRBJ1-1, with a possible D match to TRBD1 (5 bases). Germline CDR1 and CDR2: SEHNR and FQNEAQ (reference sequence). This CDR3 is built from 14 residues. CDR3 nucleotide sequence: TGTTCCAGCAGCTATTTCAGGGAACGGACTGAAGCTTTCTTT. It specifies CSSSYFRERTEAFF.

J is TRBJ1-2 and V is TRBV28, with TRBD1 identical over 8 bases. There are 13 residues in the CDR3. CDR1 MDHEN and CDR2 SYDVKM come from the germline V gene. V lost 8 bases and J lost 6; bases outside the gene matches: 8. CDR3 in amino acids: CASLAGGVNGYTF. CDR3 sequence (DNA): TGTGCCAGCCTCGCAGGGGGCGTTAATGGCTACACCTTC.

The chain combines TRBV4-2 with TRBJ2-7, with 9 bases identical to TRBD1. CDR1 and CDR2 (germline): LGHNA, YNFKEQ. The length of the CDR3 is 16 residues. Trimming at V came to 1 base and at J to 7 bases, leaving 11 bases not matched to a gene. For the CDR3, the DNA is TGTGCCAGCAGCCAAGTCGGGACAGGGTCAGGATGGGAGCAGTACTTC. Its protein is CASSQVGTGSGWEQYF.